This T cell receptor (beta chain) was sequenced in a study of cytomegalovirus exposure and HLA in healthy donors. Overall study results and limits: TCR beta chains numbering roughly 150 were designated cytomegalovirus-associated.

With respect to this clone: The antigen is unknown.

TCRdb's table, derived via immunoSEQ multiplex PCR, lists solely in-frame clones and lacks some. Altogether 200,000 to 300,000 clones are present, approximately 87% being singletons, with the ten largest covering roughly 2.5%. The specimen was PBMCs. The receptor's source is a man aged 18 to 30 in good health and CMV-seronegative.

CDR3 loop: CASSRALHNEQFF. In DNA form, the CDR3 reads TGTGCCAGCTCGAGGGCCCTCCACAATGAGCAGTTCTTC. V gene TRBV2 combines with J gene TRBJ2-1, with D perhaps TRBD2 (5 bases). CDR1 and CDR2 (germline): SNHLY, FYNNEI. The CDR3 has 13 amino acids. Trimming shortened V by 8 bases and J by 5 bases, and 13 bases separated the two germline ends.